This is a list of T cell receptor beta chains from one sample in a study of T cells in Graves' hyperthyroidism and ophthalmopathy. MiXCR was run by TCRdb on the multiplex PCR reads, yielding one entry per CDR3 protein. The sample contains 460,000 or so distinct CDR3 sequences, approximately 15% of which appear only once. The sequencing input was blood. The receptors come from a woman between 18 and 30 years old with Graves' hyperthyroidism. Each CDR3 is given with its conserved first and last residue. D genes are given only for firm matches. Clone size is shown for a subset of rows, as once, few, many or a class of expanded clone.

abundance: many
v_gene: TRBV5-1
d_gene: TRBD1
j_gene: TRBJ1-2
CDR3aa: CASSLGGQITNYGYTF
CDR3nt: TGCGCCAGCAGCTTGGGGGGACAGATCACTAACTATGGCTACACCTTC

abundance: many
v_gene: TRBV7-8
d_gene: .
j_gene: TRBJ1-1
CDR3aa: CASSLIGRNTEAFF
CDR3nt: TGTGCCAGCAGCTTAATTGGGAGGAACACTGAAGCTTTCTTT

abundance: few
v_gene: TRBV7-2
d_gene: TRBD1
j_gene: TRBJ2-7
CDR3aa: CASSTPRDRVDEQYF
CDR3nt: TGTGCCAGCAGCACACCCAGGGACAGGGTTGACGAGCAGTACTTC

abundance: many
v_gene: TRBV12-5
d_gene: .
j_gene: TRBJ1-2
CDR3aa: CASGLVPNGLERGYTF
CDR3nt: TGTGCTAGTGGTTTGGTACCCAACGGCCTAGAGCGTGGCTACACCTTC

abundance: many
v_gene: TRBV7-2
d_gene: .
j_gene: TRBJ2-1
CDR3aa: CASSDDWRLNEQFF
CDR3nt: TGTGCCAGCAGCGACGACTGGCGTCTCAATGAGCAGTTCTTC

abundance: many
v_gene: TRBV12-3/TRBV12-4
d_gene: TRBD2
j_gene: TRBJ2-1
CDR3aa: CASSLAQGLAGFGGREQFF
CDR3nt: TGTGCCAGCAGTTTAGCGCAAGGACTAGCGGGATTTGGGGGTAGGGAGCAGTTCTTC

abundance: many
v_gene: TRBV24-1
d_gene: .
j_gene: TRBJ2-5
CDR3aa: CATSEPSVEQETQYF
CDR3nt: TGTGCCACCAGTGAACCTAGCGTAGAACAAGAGACCCAGTACTTC

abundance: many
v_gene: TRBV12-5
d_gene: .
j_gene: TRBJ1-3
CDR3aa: CASGLVLGNAGNTIYF
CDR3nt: TGTGCTAGTGGTTTGGTACTAGGGAATGCTGGAAACACCATATATTTT

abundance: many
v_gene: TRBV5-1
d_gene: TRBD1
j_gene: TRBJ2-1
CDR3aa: CASSPGQGAYNEQFF
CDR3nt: TGCGCCAGCAGCCCGGGACAGGGGGCTTACAATGAGCAGTTCTTC

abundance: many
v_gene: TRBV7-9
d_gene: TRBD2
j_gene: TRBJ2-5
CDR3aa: CASSLVAGLQETQYF
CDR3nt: TGTGCCAGCAGCTTAGTAGCGGGGTTACAAGAGACCCAGTACTTC

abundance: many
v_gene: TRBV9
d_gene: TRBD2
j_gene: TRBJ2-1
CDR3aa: CASSPRTSGRGDEQFF
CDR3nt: TGTGCCAGCAGCCCCCGGACTAGCGGGAGGGGCGATGAGCAGTTCTTC

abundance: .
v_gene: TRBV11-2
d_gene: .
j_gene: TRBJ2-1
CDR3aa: CASSQLTANEQFF
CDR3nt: TGTGCCAGCAGCCAATTAACGGCCAATGAGCAGTTCTTC

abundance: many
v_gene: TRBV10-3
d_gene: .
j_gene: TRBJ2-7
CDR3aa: CAISRTETVYEQYF
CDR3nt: TGTGCCATCAGTCGGACAGAGACCGTCTACGAGCAGTACTTC

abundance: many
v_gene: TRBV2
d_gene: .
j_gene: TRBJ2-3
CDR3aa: CASSEASRASTDTQYF
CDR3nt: TGTGCCAGCAGTGAGGCTAGCAGAGCTAGCACAGATACGCAGTATTTT

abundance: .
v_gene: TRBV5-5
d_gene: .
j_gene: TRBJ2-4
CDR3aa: CATGTNIAKNIQYF
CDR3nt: TGTGCCACGGGCACAAACATAGCCAAAAACATTCAGTACTTC

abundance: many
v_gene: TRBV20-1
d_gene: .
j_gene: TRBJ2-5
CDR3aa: CSARDSARGASETQYF
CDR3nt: TGCAGTGCTAGAGATAGCGCGCGGGGAGCGTCAGAGACCCAGTACTTC

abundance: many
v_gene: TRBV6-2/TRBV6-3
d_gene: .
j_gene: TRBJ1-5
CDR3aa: CASSYVGLSNQPQHF
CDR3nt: TGTGCCAGCAGTTACGTGGGGCTTAGCAATCAGCCCCAGCATTTT

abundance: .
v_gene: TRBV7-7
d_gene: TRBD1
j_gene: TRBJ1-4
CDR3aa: CASSLGGQGSEKLFF
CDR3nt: TGTGCCAGCAGCTTAGGCGGACAGGGAAGTGAAAAACTGTTTTTT

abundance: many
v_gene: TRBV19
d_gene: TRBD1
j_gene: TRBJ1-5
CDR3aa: CASSIWDRGAQPQHF
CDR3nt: TGTGCCAGTAGTATATGGGACAGGGGTGCCCAGCCCCAGCATTTT

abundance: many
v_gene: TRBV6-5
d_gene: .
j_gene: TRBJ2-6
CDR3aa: CASSYEDGSGANVLTF
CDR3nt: TGTGCCAGCAGTTACGAGGACGGTTCTGGGGCCAACGTCCTGACTTTC

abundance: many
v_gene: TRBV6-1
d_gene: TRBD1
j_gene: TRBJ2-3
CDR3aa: CASSLQGVTDTQYF
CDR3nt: TGTGCCAGCAGTCTACAGGGGGTTACAGATACGCAGTATTTT

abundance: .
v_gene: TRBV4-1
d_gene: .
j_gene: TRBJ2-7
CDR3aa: CASSQAFPGQFSYEQYF
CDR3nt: TGCGCCAGCAGCCAAGCCTTTCCCGGACAATTTTCCTACGAGCAGTACTTC

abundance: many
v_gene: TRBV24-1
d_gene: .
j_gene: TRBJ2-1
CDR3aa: CATSEHRGTEKAQFF
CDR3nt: TGTGCCACCAGTGAGCACCGGGGGACAGAAAAGGCGCAGTTCTTC

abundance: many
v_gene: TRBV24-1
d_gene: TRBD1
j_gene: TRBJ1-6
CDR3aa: CATSPGQGNSPLHF
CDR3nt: TGTGCCACCAGTCCGGGACAGGGGAATTCACCCCTCCACTTT

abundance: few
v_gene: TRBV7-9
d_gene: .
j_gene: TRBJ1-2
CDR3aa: CASSSGALANYGYTF
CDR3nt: TGTGCCAGCAGCTCAGGGGCCTTAGCTAACTATGGCTACACCTTC

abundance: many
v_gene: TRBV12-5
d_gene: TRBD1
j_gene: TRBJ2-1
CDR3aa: CASGGTGYNEQFF
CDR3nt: TGTGCTAGTGGTGGGACAGGGTACAATGAGCAGTTCTTC

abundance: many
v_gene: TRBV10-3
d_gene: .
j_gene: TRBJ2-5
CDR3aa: CAIRGGQETQYF
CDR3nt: TGTGCCATCAGGGGCGGACAAGAGACCCAGTACTTC

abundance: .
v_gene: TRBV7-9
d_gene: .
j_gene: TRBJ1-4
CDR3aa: CASSFRVRTTNEKLFF
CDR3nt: TGTGCCAGCAGCTTCCGGGTCCGAACCACTAATGAAAAACTGTTTTTT

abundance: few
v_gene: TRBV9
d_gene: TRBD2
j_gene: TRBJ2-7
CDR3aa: CASSAATSGSNEQYF
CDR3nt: TGTGCCAGCAGCGCGGCGACTAGCGGGAGCAACGAGCAGTACTTC

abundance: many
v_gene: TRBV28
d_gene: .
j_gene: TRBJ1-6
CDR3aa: CASSPRVNSPLHF
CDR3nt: TGTGCCAGCAGTCCCAGGGTAAATTCACCCCTCCACTTT

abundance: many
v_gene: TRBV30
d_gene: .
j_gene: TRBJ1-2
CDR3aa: CAWSVHIYGYTF
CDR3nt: TGTGCCTGGAGTGTACACATCTATGGCTACACCTTC

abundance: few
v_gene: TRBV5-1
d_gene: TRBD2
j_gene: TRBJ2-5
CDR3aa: CASSPGLAGSPQYF
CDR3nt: TGCGCCAGCAGCCCTGGACTAGCGGGGAGTCCTCAGTACTTC

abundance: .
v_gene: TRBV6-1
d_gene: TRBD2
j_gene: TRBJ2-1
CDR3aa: CASKIETSPYNEQFF
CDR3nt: TGTGCCAGCAAGATCGAGACTAGCCCATACAATGAGCAGTTCTTC

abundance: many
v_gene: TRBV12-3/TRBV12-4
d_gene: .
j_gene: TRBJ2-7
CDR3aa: CASSFRSQYYEQYF
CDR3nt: TGTGCCAGCAGTTTTAGGTCACAGTACTACGAGCAGTACTTC

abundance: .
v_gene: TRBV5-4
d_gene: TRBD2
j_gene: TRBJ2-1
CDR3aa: CASSDGPRGATYNEQFF
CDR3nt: TGTGCCAGCAGCGACGGGCCGCGGGGGGCGACCTACAATGAGCAGTTCTTC

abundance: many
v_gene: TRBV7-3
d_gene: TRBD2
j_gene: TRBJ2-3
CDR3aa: CASSPGLAGVTDTQYF
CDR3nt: TGTGCCAGCAGTCCCGGACTAGCGGGAGTCACAGATACGCAGTATTTT

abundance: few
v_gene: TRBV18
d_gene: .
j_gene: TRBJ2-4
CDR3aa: CASSRPGGDLAKNIQYF
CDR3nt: TGTGCCAGCTCACGGCCAGGAGGGGATCTAGCCAAAAACATTCAGTACTTC

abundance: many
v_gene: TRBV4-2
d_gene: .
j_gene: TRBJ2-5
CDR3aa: CASSQDPREETQYF
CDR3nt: TGTGCCAGCAGCCAAGATCCCAGGGAAGAGACCCAGTACTTC

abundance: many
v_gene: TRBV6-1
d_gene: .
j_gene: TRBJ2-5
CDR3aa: CASSEGIAAETQYF
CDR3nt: TGTGCCAGCAGTGAGGGAATAGCGGCAGAGACCCAGTACTTC

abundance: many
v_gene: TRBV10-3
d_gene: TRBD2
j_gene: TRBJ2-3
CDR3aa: CAISSGLAGETQYF
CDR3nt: TGTGCCATCAGCTCCGGACTAGCGGGAGAGACGCAGTATTTT

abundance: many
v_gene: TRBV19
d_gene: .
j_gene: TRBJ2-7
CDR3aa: CASSIGGATYEQYF
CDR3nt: TGTGCCAGTAGTATAGGCGGGGCCACGTACGAGCAGTACTTC

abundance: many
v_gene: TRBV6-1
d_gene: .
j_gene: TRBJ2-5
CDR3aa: CASSEVQQLYQETQYF
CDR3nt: TGTGCCAGCAGTGAAGTCCAGCAGTTGTACCAAGAGACCCAGTACTTC

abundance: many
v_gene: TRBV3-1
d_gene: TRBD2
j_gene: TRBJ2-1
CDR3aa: CASSPYSGGSYNEQFF
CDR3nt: TGTGCCAGCAGCCCTTATAGCGGGGGCTCCTACAATGAGCAGTTCTTC

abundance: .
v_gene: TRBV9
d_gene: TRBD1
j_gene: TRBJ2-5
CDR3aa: CASSVDEGGAWETQYF
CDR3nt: TGTGCCAGCAGCGTAGATGAAGGGGGCGCGTGGGAGACCCAGTACTTC

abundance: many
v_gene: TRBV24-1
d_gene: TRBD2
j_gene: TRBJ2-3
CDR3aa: CATSDPTAGGSDTQYF
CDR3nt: TGTGCCACCAGTGACCCCACGGCGGGAGGCTCAGATACGCAGTATTTT

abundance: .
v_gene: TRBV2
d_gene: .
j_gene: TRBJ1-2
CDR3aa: CASSLGISYGYTF
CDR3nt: TGTGCCAGCAGTTTGGGAATTTCCTATGGCTACACCTTC

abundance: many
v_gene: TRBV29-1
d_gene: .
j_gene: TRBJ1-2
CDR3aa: CSVDTQTASNYGYTF
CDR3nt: TGCAGCGTTGACACCCAGACCGCCTCTAACTATGGCTACACCTTC

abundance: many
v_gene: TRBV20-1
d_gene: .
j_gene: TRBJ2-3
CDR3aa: CSAFGPSTDTQYF
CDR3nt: TGCAGTGCGTTTGGACCTAGCACAGATACGCAGTATTTT

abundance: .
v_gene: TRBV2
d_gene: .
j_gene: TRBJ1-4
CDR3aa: CASRSNGANEKLFF
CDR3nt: TGTGCCAGCAGATCAAACGGGGCTAATGAAAAACTGTTTTTT

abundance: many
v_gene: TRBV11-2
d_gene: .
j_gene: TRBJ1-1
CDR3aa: CASSLVFGTNTEAFF
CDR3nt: TGTGCCAGCAGCTTAGTGTTCGGGACCAACACTGAAGCTTTCTTT

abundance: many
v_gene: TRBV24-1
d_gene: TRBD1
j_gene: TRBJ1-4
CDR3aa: CATSENGQGANEKLFF
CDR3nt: TGTGCCACCAGTGAAAACGGACAGGGGGCTAATGAAAAACTGTTTTTT

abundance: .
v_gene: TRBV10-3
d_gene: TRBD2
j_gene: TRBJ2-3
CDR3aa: CAISEGTSGSTDTQYF
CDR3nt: TGTGCCATCAGTGAGGGGACTAGCGGGAGTACAGATACGCAGTATTTT

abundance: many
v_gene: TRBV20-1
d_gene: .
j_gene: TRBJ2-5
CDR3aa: CSAPRGINPRERGTQYF
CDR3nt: TGCAGTGCCCCCAGGGGGATTAACCCCCGGGAGAGAGGGACCCAGTACTTC

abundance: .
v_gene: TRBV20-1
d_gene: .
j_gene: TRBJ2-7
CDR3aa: CSARWGSYEQYF
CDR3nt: TGCAGTGCTAGATGGGGCTCCTACGAGCAGTACTTC

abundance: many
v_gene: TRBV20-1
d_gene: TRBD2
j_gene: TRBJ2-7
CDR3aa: CSASPGLAGHEQYF
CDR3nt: TGCAGTGCTAGTCCGGGACTAGCGGGACACGAGCAGTACTTC

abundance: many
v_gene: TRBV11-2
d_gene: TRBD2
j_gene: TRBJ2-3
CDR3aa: CASSHLAGGPDTQYF
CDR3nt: TGTGCCAGCAGCCATTTAGCGGGAGGGCCGGATACGCAGTATTTT

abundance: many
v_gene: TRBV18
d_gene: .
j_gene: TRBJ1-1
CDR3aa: CASSPWDTNSEAFF
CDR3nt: TGTGCCAGCTCCCCATGGGACACGAACTCTGAAGCTTTCTTT

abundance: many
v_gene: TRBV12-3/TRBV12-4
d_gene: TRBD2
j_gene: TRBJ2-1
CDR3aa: CASIPLSGRREQFF
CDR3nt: TGTGCCAGCATCCCACTTAGCGGGAGACGGGAGCAGTTCTTC

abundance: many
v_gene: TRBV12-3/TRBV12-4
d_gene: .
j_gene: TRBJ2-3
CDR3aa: CASSLGGEDTQYF
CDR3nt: TGTGCCAGCAGTTTAGGCGGAGAAGATACGCAGTATTTT

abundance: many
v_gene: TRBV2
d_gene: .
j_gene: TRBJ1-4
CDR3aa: CASRDNEKLFF
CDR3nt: TGTGCCAGCAGGGATAATGAAAAACTGTTTTTT